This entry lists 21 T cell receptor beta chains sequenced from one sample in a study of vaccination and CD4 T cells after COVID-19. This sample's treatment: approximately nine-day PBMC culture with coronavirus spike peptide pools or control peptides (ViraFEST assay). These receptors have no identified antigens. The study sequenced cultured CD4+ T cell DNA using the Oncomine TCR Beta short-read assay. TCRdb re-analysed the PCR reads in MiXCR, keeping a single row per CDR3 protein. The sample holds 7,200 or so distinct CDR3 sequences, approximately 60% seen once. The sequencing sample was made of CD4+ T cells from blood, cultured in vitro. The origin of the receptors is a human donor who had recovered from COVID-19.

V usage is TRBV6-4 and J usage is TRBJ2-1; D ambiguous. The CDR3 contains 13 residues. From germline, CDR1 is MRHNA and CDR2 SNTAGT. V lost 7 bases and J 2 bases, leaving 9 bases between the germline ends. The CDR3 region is CASTPCTYNEQFF. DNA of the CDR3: TGTGCCAGCACTCCGTGCACCTACAATGAGCAGTTCTTC.

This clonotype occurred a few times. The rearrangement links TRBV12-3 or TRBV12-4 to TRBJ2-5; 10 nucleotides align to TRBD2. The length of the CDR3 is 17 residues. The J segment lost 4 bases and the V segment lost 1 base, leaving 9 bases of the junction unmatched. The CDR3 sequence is CASSLGTQRGGGETQYF. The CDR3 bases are TGTGCCAGCAGTTTAGGTACCCAGCGGGGGGGCGGAGAGACCCAGTACTTC.

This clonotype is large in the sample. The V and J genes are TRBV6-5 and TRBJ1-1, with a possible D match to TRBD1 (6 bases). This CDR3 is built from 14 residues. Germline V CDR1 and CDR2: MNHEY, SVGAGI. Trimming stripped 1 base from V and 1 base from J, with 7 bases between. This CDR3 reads CASSYLGQNTEAFF. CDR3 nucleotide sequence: TGTGCCAGCAGTTACTTGGGACAGAACACTGAAGCTTTCTTT.

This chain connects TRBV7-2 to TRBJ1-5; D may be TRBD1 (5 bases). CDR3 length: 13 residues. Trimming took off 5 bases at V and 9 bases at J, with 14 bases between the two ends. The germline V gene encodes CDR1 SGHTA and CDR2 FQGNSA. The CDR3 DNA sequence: TGTGCCAGCAGCCGCGGGGCTCCACGGCCCCAGCATTTT. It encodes CASSRGAPRPQHF.

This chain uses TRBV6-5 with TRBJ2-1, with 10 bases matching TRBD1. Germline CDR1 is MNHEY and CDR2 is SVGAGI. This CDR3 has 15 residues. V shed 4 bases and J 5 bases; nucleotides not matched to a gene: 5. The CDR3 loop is CASSSTGGYHNEQFF. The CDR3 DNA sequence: TGTGCCAGCAGTTCGACAGGGGGCTACCACAATGAGCAGTTCTTC.

CDR3 DNA sequence: TGTGCCAGCAGTGTACAGGGCGATGAAAAACTGTTTTTT. Encoded protein: CASSVQGDEKLFF. This chain connects TRBV6-1 to TRBJ1-4; D may be TRBD1 (6 bases). Trimming shortened V by 4 bases and J by 6 bases, and 9 bases separated the two germline ends. The length of the CDR3 is 13 residues. Germline loops: CDR1 MNHNS, CDR2 SASEGT.

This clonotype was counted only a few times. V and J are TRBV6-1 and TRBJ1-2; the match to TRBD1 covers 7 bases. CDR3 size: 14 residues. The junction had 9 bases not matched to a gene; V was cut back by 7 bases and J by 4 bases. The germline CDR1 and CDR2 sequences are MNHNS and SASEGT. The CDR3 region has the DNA TGTGCCAGCACCACCGGACAGGCGCGCTATGGCTACACCTTC. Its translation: CASTTGQARYGYTF.

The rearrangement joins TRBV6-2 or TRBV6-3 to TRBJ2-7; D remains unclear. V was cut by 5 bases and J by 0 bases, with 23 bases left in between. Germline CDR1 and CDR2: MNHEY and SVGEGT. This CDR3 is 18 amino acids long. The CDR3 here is CASSELRIYRPSSYEQYF. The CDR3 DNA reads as TGTGCCAGCAGTGAGTTAAGGATTTATAGGCCGAGCTCCTACGAGCAGTACTTC.

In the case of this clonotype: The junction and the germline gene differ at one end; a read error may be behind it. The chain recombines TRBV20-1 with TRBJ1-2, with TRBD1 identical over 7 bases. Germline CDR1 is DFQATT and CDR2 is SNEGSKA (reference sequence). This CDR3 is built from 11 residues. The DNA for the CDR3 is TGCAGTGCTAGAGTTATCGACAGGGACATCTTC. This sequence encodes CSARVIDRDIF.

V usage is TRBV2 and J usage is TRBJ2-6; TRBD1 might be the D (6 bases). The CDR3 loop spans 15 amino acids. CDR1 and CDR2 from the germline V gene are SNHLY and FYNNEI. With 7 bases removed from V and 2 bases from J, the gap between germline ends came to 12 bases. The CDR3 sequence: CASTTGTTGANVLTF. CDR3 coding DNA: TGTGCCAGCACAACAGGGACAACTGGGGCCAACGTCCTGACTTTC.

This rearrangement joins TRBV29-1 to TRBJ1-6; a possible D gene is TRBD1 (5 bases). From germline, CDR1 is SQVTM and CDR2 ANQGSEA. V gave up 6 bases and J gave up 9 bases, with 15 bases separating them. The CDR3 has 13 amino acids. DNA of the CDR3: TGCAGCGTGGCGGCAGGGATGGGTTCACCCCTCCACTTT. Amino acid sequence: CSVAAGMGSPLHF.

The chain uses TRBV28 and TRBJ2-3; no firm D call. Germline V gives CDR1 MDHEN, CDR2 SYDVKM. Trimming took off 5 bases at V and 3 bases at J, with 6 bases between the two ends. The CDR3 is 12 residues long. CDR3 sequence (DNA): TGTGCCAGCAGTCTGAGAACAGATACGCAGTATTTT. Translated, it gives CASSLRTDTQYF.

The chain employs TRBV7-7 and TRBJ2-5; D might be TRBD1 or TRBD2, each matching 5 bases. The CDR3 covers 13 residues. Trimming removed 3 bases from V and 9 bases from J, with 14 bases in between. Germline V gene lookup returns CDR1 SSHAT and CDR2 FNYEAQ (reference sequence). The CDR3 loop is CASSFGVGESQYF. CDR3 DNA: TGTGCCAGCAGCTTTGGGGTAGGGGAGTCCCAGTACTTC.

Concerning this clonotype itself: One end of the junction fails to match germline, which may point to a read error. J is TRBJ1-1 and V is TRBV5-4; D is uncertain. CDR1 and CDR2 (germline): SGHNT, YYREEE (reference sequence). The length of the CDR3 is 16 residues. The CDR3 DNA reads TGTGCCAGCAGCCCCCAATTTGGCGGAAAGAACGCTGAAGCTTTCTTT. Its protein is CASSPQFGGKNAEAFF.

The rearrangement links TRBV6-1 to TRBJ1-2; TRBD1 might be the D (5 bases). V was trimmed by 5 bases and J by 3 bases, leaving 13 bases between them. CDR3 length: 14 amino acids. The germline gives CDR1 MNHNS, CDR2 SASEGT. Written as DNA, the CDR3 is TGTGCCAGCAGTCGAACGCAGGGAGACTATGGCTACACCTTC. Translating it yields CASSRTQGDYGYTF.

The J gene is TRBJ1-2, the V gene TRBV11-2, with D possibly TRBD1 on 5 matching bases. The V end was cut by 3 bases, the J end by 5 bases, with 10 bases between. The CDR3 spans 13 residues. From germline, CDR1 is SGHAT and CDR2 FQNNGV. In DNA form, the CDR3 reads TGTGCCAGCAGCTTGGGGGGAACTTATGGCTACACCTTC. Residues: CASSLGGTYGYTF.

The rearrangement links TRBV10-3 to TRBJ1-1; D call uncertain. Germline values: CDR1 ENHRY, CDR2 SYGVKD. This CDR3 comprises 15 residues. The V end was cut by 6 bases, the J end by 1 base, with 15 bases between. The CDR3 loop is CAISSNPVRNTEAFF. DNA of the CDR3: TGTGCCATCAGCTCGAACCCAGTGAGGAACACTGAAGCTTTCTTT.

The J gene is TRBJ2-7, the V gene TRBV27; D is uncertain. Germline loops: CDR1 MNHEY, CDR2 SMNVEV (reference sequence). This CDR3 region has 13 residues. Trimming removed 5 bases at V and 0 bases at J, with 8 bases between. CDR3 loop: CASSATFSYEQYF. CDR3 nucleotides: TGTGCCAGCAGTGCTACCTTCTCCTACGAGCAGTACTTC.

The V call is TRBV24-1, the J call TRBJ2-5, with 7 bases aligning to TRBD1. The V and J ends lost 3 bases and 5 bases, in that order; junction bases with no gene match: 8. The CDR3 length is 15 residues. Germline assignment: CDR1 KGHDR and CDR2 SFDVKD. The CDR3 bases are TGTGCCACCAGTGATACCACAGGGGCGTGGGAGACCCAGTACTTC. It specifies CATSDTTGAWETQYF.

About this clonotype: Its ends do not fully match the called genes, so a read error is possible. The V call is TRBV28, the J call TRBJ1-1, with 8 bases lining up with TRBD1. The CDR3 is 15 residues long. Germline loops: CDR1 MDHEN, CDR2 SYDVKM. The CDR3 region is CASSIWTGMNTEAFF. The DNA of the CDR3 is TGTGCCAGCAGTATATGGACAGGGATGAACACTGAAGCTTTCTTT.

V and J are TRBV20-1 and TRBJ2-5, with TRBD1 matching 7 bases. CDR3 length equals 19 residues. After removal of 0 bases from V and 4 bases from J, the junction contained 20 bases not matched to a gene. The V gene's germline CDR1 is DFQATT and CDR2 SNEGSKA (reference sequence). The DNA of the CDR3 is TGCAGTGCTAGAGATCAGAGTGCTCTTACTAGAGGGGGCCCAGAGACCCAGTACTTC. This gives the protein CSARDQSALTRGGPETQYF.